This T cell receptor beta chain was documented in a study of T cell responses to AZD1222 COVID-19 vaccine. On this clone: Its antigen remains unidentified.

Trimming shortened V by 5 bases and J by 5 bases, and 15 bases separated the two germline ends. Germline V gene lookup returns CDR1 MDHEN and CDR2 SYDVKM. This CDR3 is 14 amino acids long. Regarding the study as a whole: Repertoire sampling was restricted to post-peak T cell response timepoints.

The method was immunoSEQ multiplex PCR; TCRdb's version includes in-frame clones alone and lacks a portion of them. The sample holds 140,000 or so clones, more than 70% seen once. Sequencing was performed on peripheral blood, taken 28 days after the second AZD1222 dose. The chain links TRBV28 to TRBJ1-1; the D gene is possibly TRBD1 (5 bases). The TCR comes from an adult who received the AZD1222 COVID-19 vaccine. CDR3 region: CASSKSGLRTEAFF. The CDR3 DNA follows: TGTGCCAGCAGTAAGTCAGGGTTAAGGACTGAAGCTTTCTTT.